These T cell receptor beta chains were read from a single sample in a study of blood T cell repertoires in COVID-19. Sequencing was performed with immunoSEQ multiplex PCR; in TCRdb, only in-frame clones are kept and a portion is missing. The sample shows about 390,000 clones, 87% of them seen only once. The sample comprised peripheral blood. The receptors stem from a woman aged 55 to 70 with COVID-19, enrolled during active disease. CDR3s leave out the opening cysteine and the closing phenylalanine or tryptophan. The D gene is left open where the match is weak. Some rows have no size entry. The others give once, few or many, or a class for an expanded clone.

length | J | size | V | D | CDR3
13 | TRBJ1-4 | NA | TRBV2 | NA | ASSDRRTTNEKLF
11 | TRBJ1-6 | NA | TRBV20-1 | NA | SASQGSNSPLH
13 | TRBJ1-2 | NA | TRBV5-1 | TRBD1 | ASRETGGANYGYT
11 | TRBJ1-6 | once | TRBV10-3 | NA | ATRRQDNSPLH
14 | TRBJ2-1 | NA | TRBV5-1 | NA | ASSLDGDLSYNEQF
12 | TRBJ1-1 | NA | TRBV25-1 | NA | ASSGSTGRTEAF
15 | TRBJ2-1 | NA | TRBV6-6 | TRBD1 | ASSRTSHRGPGDEQF
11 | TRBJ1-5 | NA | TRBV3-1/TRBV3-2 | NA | ASSSRTDQPQH
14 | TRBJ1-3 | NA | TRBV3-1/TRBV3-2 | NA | ASSSRFIGSGNTIY
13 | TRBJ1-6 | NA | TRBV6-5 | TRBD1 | ASSPPGQGNSPLH
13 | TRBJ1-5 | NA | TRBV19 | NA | ASRVGVRSNQPQH
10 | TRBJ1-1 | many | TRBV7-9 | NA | ASSLTDKEAF
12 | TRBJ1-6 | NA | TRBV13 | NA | ASTLQGLNSPLH
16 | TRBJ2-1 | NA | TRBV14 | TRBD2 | ASSHIAGGPFSYNEQF
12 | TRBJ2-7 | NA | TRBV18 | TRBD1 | ASSPPGTVYEQY
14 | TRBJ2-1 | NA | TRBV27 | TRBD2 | ASRLSGTPLYNEQF
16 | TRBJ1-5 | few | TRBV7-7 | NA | ASSLESIRRHSNQPQH
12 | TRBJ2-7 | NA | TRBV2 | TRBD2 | ASSEDGGAYEQY
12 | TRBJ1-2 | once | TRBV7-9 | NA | ASSLAGGNYGYT
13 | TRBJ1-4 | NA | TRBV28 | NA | ASSPAGATNEKLF
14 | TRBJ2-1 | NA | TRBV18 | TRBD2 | ASSLLTSGAGNEQF
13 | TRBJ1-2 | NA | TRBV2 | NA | ASSGGQAQNYGYT
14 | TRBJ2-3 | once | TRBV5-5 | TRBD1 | ASSLYGTGGTDTQY
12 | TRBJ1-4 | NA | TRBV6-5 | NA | ASRGSSPNEKLF
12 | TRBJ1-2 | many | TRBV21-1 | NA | ASSKVVTAYGYT
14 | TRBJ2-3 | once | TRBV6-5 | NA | ASSYIRGTDTDTQY
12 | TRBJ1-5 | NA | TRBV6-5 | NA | ASSPTGTNQPQH
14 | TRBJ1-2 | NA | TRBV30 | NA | AWSAGREYLEYGYT
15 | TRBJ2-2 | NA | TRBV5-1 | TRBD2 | ASSLEQRGGNTGELF
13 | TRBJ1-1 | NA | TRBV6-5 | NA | ASRRVQGVNTEAF
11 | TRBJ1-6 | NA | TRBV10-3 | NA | ATGQSYNSPLH
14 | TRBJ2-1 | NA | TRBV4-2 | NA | ASSQDVWGRNNEQF
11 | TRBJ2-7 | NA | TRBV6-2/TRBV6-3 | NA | ASSYVGMGEQY
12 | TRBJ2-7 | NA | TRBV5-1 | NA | ASSLAMTPGEQY
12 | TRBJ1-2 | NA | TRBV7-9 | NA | ASSLEPGRHGYT
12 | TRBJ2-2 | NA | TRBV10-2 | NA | ASTSAGNNGELF
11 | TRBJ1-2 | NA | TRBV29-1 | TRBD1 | SVNPGQVYGYT
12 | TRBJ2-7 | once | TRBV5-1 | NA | ASSWNRDTYEQY
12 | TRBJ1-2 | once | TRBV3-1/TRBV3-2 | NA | ASSQQGSTYGYT
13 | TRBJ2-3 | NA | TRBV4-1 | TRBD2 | ASSQGGGSTDTQY
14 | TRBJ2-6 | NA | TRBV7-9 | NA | ASSSKPGTGANVLT
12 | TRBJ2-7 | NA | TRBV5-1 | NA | ASSHNRRDYEQY
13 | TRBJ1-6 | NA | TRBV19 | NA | ASRVVGEGNSPLH
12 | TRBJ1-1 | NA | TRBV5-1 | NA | ASSPDTMNTEAF
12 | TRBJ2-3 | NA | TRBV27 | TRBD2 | ASSLSAGVDTQY
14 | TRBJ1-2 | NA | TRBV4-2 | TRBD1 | ASSQTRDRVLSGYT
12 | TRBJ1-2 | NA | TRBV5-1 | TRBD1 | ASSSGGIGYGYT
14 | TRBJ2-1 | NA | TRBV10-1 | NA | ASSESGEVSYNEQF
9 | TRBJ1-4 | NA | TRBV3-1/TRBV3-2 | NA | ASSQAEKLF
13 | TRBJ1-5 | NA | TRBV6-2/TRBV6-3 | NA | ASSPARGTNQPQH